The rows below give T cell receptor beta chains drawn from one sample of a study of blood T cell repertoires in COVID-19. Sequenced by immunoSEQ multiplex PCR; TCRdb stores in-frame clones only, minus some. The profile shows about 51,000 clones, 80% to 95% of them singletons. Sequencing was carried out using peripheral blood. The source is a man in his forties or fifties with acute or convalescent COVID-19. Each CDR3 is given with its conserved first and last residue. A D gene is named only where the DNA matches it firmly. Clone size is given for some rows only: seen once, a few or many times, or a class if the clone is expanded.

TRBV30	few	-	TRBJ1-1	CAWSVTFSGNTEAFF	TGTGCCTGGAGTGTAACCTTTTCCGGGAACACTGAAGCTTTCTTT
TRBV6-5	-	TRBD1	TRBJ1-1	CASSPGTGNTEAFF	TGTGCCAGCAGCCCCGGGACAGGGAACACTGAAGCTTTCTTT
TRBV18	-	-	TRBJ1-1	CASSPLEGEAFF	TGTGCCAGCTCACCATTGGAGGGTGAAGCTTTCTTT
TRBV28	-	TRBD1	TRBJ1-5	CASSDRVYNQPQHF	TGTGCCAGCAGTGACAGGGTCTACAATCAGCCCCAGCATTTT
TRBV30	-	-	TRBJ2-3	CAWTRGGDTDTQYF	TGTGCCTGGACACGAGGGGGGGACACAGATACGCAGTATTTT
TRBV6-2/TRBV6-3	-	TRBD2	TRBJ2-1	CASSYDRSGGYNEQFF	TGTGCCAGCAGTTACGACCGAAGCGGGGGGTACAATGAGCAGTTCTTC
TRBV3-1/TRBV3-2	-	-	TRBJ2-7	CASSRVDYEQYF	TGTGCCAGCAGTCGGGTGGACTACGAGCAGTACTTC
TRBV10-1	-	-	TRBJ2-3	CASSGAPAGAKDTQYF	TGCGCCAGCAGTGGGGCCCCGGCGGGGGCCAAAGATACGCAGTATTTT
TRBV7-2	-	TRBD1	TRBJ1-2	CASSSGQVAHGYTF	TGTGCCAGCAGCTCCGGACAGGTGGCCCATGGCTACACCTTC
TRBV5-1	-	TRBD2	TRBJ2-7	CASSFAEGGGSYEQYF	TGCGCCAGCAGCTTTGCAGAGGGCGGGGGTTCCTACGAGCAGTACTTC
TRBV5-1	-	TRBD1	TRBJ2-1	CASSDSDRRYNEQFF	TGCGCCAGCAGCGACTCGGACAGGAGATACAATGAGCAGTTCTTC
TRBV28	-	TRBD1	TRBJ1-1	CASSLGQVVHTEAFF	TGTGCCAGCAGTTTAGGACAGGTCGTTCACACTGAAGCTTTCTTT
TRBV5-6	-	TRBD1	TRBJ1-2	CASSFDRGNNYGYTF	TGTGCCAGCAGTTTTGACAGGGGCAATAACTATGGCTACACCTTC
TRBV10-3	-	TRBD2	TRBJ2-3	CAISESTSGDTQYF	TGTGCCATCAGTGAGTCCACTAGCGGAGATACGCAGTATTTT
TRBV5-4	-	TRBD1	TRBJ2-7	CASSPRTGTGSSLYEQYF	TGTGCCAGCAGCCCCAGAACCGGGACAGGGTCCTCACTCTACGAGCAGTACTTC
TRBV6-6	-	-	TRBJ2-1	CASSFTDEQFF	TGTGCCAGCAGTTTCACGGATGAGCAGTTCTTC
TRBV30	-	-	TRBJ1-2	CAWSEDSYGYTF	TGTGCCTGGAGTGAAGACAGCTATGGCTACACCTTC
TRBV29-1	-	-	TRBJ1-1	CSVVRNTEAFF	TGCAGCGTTGTCAGGAACACTGAAGCTTTCTTT
TRBV5-1	once	TRBD2	TRBJ2-3	CASSESSPGLARRTDTQYF	TGCGCCAGCAGCGAGTCTTCTCCGGGACTAGCGAGACGCACAGATACGCAGTATTTT
TRBV12-3/TRBV12-4	-	-	TRBJ2-5	CASSRGNQETQYF	TGTGCCAGCAGTCGAGGGAACCAAGAGACCCAGTACTTC
TRBV24-1	once	TRBD1	TRBJ1-5	CAISQGVEQPQHF	TGTGCCATCTCCCAGGGGGTAGAACAGCCCCAGCATTTT
TRBV6-1	-	TRBD2	TRBJ2-1	CASSVDLAGGGFEQFF	TGTGCCAGCAGTGTTGATCTAGCGGGGGGAGGGTTTGAGCAGTTCTTC
TRBV10-3	-	-	TRBJ1-2	CAISGGWGQNYGYTF	TGTGCCATCAGTGGTGGCTGGGGCCAGAACTATGGCTACACCTTC
TRBV7-2	-	-	TRBJ2-5	CASSLEVSSVLGYQETQYF	TGTGCCAGCAGCTTAGAGGTGTCTAGCGTTTTGGGGTACCAAGAGACCCAGTACTTC
TRBV6-5	-	TRBD1	TRBJ2-7	CASSYSGSGQSYEQYF	TGTGCCAGCAGTTACTCGGGTTCGGGACAGTCCTACGAGCAGTACTTC
TRBV30	-	TRBD2	TRBJ2-3	CAWSVVAGAQYF	TGTGCCTGGAGTGTAGTAGCGGGAGCGCAGTATTTT
TRBV2	-	-	TRBJ2-2	CASSERWGLAGELFF	TGTGCCAGCAGTGAACGATGGGGCTTAGCCGGGGAGCTGTTTTTT
TRBV7-9	-	TRBD1	TRBJ2-7	CASTTGTGTYEQYF	TGTGCCAGCACCACCGGGACAGGAACCTACGAGCAGTACTTC
TRBV27	-	-	TRBJ2-7	CASTPLTGPYEQYF	TGTGCCAGCACCCCACTGACAGGCCCCTACGAGCAGTACTTC
TRBV15	-	-	TRBJ2-2	CATSRSPVQGGTGELFF	TGTGCCACCAGCAGGAGCCCCGTGCAGGGTGGGACCGGGGAGCTGTTTTTT
TRBV5-6	-	-	TRBJ1-6	CASSFGRQAVGSPLHF	TGTGCCAGCAGCTTTGGGCGACAGGCAGTAGGTTCACCCCTCCACTTT
TRBV2	-	-	TRBJ2-2	CASSAHRDTGELFF	TGTGCCAGCAGTGCTCACAGGGACACCGGGGAGCTGTTTTTT
TRBV5-1	-	-	TRBJ1-1	CASSLAQVGTEAFF	TGCGCCAGCAGCTTGGCGCAGGTGGGCACTGAAGCTTTCTTT
TRBV5-6	-	-	TRBJ1-1	CASRPGLMNTEAFF	TGTGCCAGCAGACCGGGACTGATGAACACTGAAGCTTTCTTT
TRBV2	-	TRBD1	TRBJ1-6	CASRAGTVQNSPLHF	TGTGCCAGCAGAGCCGGGACAGTCCAAAATTCACCCCTCCACTTT
TRBV12-5	-	-	TRBJ1-1	CASSDNLNTEAFF	TGTGCTAGCTCGGACAACCTGAACACTGAAGCTTTCTTT
TRBV5-1	once	TRBD1	TRBJ1-3	CASSLEGQSSGNTIYF	TGCGCCAGCAGCTTGGAGGGACAGAGCTCTGGAAACACCATATATTTT
TRBV5-4	-	-	TRBJ1-2	CASSLARADYGYTF	TGTGCCAGCAGCTTAGCCAGGGCGGATTATGGCTACACCTTC
TRBV7-3	-	TRBD1	TRBJ2-1	CASSLTQGAYNEQFF	TGTGCCAGCAGCTTAACACAGGGGGCCTACAATGAGCAGTTCTTC
TRBV7-2	-	TRBD1	TRBJ1-3	CASRSTGRGNTIYF	TGTGCCAGCAGATCGACAGGGAGGGGAAACACCATATATTTT
TRBV5-1	-	-	TRBJ2-1	CASSLVAGSDNEQFF	TGCGCCAGCAGCTTGGTTGCGGGGTCGGACAATGAGCAGTTCTTC
TRBV5-1	-	TRBD1	TRBJ1-4	CASSQIPGQPNEKLFF	TGCGCCAGCAGCCAAATCCCGGGACAGCCTAATGAAAAACTGTTTTTT
TRBV10-1	-	-	TRBJ2-7	CASPTAGVGAYEQYF	TGCGCCAGCCCGACCGCAGGGGTAGGGGCCTACGAGCAGTACTTC
TRBV6-5	-	-	TRBJ2-5	CASSYSGQETQYF	TGTGCCAGCAGTTACTCCGGTCAAGAGACCCAGTACTTC
TRBV5-1	-	TRBD1	TRBJ1-6	CASSRTGGNSPLHF	TGCGCCAGCAGTCGGACAGGGGGCAATTCACCCCTCCACTTT
TRBV27	-	-	TRBJ2-1	CASSFNNEQFF	TGTGCCAGCAGTTTCAACAATGAGCAGTTCTTC
TRBV5-6	few	TRBD1	TRBJ1-6	CASRRQGINSPLHF	TGTGCCAGCAGGCGACAGGGGATTAATTCACCCCTCCACTTT
TRBV3-1/TRBV3-2	once	TRBD1	TRBJ1-1	CASSQQPGQGAGGAEAFF	TGTGCCAGCAGCCAGCAACCGGGACAGGGGGCTGGAGGCGCTGAAGCTTTCTTT
TRBV7-2	-	TRBD1	TRBJ2-7	CASSSSGDRVRYEQYF	TGTGCCAGCAGCTCAAGTGGGGACAGGGTCAGATACGAGCAGTACTTC